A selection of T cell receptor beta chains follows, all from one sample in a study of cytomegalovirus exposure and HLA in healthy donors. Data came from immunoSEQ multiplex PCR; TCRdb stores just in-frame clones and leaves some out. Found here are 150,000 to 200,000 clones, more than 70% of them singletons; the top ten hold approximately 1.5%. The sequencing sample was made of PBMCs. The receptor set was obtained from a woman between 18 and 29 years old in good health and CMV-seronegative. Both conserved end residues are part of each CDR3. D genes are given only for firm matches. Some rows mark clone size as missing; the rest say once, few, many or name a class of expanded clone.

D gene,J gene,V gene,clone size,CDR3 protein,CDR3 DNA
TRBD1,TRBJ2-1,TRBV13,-,CASSNRDRGRDEQFF,TGTGCCAGCAGCAACCGGGACAGGGGGAGAGATGAGCAGTTCTTC
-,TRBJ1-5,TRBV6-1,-,CASSESPRGQPQHF,TGTGCCAGCAGTGAAAGTCCCAGGGGCCAGCCCCAGCATTTT
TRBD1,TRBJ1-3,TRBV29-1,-,CSVGPRDRLGDTIYF,TGCAGCGTTGGCCCCCGGGACAGATTGGGAGACACCATATATTTT
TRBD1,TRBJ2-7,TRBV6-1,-,CASNRGRPYEQYF,TGTGCCTCCAACAGGGGGAGGCCCTACGAGCAGTACTTC
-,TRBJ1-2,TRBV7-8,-,CASSPPGIQPYGYTF,TGTGCCAGCAGCCCTCCAGGGATCCAACCCTATGGCTACACCTTC
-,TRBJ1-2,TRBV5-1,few,CASSPDSTYGYTF,TGCGCCAGCAGCCCTGACAGCACCTATGGCTACACCTTC
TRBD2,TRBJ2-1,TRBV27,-,CASSLAGGYYNEQFF,TGTGCCAGCAGCCTAGCGGGAGGGTACTACAATGAGCAGTTCTTC
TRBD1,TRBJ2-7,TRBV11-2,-,CASSLRSGRQGIGPYEQYF,TGTGCCAGCAGCTTACGCTCAGGCAGACAGGGGATCGGTCCCTACGAGCAGTACTTC
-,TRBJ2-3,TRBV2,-,CASSNTGVFSTDTQYF,TGTGCCAGCAGCAACACAGGAGTTTTTAGCACAGATACGCAGTATTTT
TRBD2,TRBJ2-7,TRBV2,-,CASSEGTSGAYEQYF,TGTGCCAGCAGTGAAGGAACTAGCGGGGCCTACGAGCAGTACTTC
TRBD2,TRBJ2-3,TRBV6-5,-,CASSLSGDRTDTQYF,TGTGCCAGCAGTCTTAGCGGGGACCGCACAGATACGCAGTATTTT
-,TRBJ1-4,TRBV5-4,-,CASSREHSGGKLFF,TGTGCCAGCAGCAGGGAGCACTCGGGGGGAAAACTGTTTTTT
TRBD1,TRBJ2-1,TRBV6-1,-,CASTGQGYNEQFF,TGTGCCAGCACCGGACAGGGGTACAATGAGCAGTTCTTC
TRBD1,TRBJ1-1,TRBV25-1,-,CASSGGTADNTEAFF,TGTGCCAGCAGTGGCGGGACAGCGGATAACACTGAAGCTTTCTTT
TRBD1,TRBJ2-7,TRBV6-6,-,CASSFRQGEYYEQYF,TGTGCCAGCAGCTTTAGACAGGGAGAGTACTACGAGCAGTACTTC
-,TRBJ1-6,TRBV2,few,CASSEPGAINSPLHF,TGTGCCAGCAGTGAACCAGGGGCCATTAATTCACCCCTCCACTTT
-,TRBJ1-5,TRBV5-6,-,CASSRYGGVTGQPQHF,TGTGCCAGCAGCCGCTACGGGGGGGTGACCGGACAGCCCCAGCATTTT
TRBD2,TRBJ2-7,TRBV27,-,CASSGLSGAAYEQYF,TGTGCCAGCAGTGGACTTAGCGGGGCCGCCTACGAGCAGTACTTC
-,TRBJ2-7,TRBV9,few,CASSVEGGAYGQYF,TGTGCCAGCAGCGTAGAAGGAGGAGCCTATGGGCAGTACTTC
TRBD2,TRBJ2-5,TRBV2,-,CASSAQLGLVQETQYF,TGTGCCAGCAGTGCTCAGTTAGGACTAGTCCAAGAGACCCAGTACTTC
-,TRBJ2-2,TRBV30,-,CAWRGASTGELFF,TGTGCCTGGAGAGGGGCGTCCACCGGGGAGCTGTTTTTT
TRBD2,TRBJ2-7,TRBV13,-,CASSPGLAGGFSYEQYF,TGTGCCAGCAGCCCCGGACTAGCGGGGGGTTTCTCCTACGAGCAGTACTTC
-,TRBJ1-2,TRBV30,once,CAWGGAEHTNYGYTF,TGTGCCTGGGGGGGGGCAGAGCACACTAACTATGGCTACACCTTC
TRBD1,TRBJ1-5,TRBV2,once,CASSWTGSSNQPQHF,TGTGCCAGCAGTTGGACAGGGAGTAGCAATCAGCCCCAGCATTTT
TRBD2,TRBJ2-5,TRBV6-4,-,CASSGRRREGPETQYF,TGTGCCAGCAGTGGTCGAAGGCGGGAGGGCCCTGAGACCCAGTACTTC
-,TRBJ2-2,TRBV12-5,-,CASGFWRRELFF,TGTGCTAGTGGTTTTTGGCGGCGGGAGCTGTTTTTT
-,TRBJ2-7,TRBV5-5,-,CASSLLGSAYEQYF,TGTGCCAGCAGCTTGTTGGGCTCTGCCTACGAGCAGTACTTC
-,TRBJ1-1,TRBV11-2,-,CASSLDRNTEAFF,TGTGCCAGCAGCTTAGACCGGAACACTGAAGCTTTCTTT
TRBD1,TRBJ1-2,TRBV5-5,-,CASSLGQGANYGYTF,TGTGCCAGCAGCTTGGGGCAGGGGGCGAACTATGGCTACACCTTC
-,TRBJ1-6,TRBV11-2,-,CASSLASSYNSPLHF,TGTGCCAGCAGCTTGGCCAGCTCCTATAATTCACCCCTCCACTTT
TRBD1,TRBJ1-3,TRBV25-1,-,CASRPGTAGNTIYF,TGTGCCAGCAGGCCGGGGACAGCTGGAAACACCATATATTTT
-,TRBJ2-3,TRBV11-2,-,CASSLRDTQYF,TGTGCCAGCAGCTTGAGAGATACGCAGTATTTT
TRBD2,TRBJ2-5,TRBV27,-,CASSLALAGVPQQETQYF,TGTGCCAGCAGTTTAGCGCTAGCGGGGGTCCCGCAACAAGAGACCCAGTACTTC
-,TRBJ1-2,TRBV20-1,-,CSAKQGYGYTF,TGCAGTGCCAAGCAGGGGTATGGCTACACCTTC
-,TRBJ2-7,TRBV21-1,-,CASSKDSTASYEQYF,TGTGCCAGCAGCAAAGACTCAACAGCCAGCTACGAGCAGTACTTC
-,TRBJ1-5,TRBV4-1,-,CASSLEERSNQPQHF,TGCGCCAGCAGCTTAGAGGAGAGGTCCAATCAGCCCCAGCATTTT
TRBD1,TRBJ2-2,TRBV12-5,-,CASGSRRQGSGELFF,TGTGCTAGTGGTTCCCGTCGACAGGGTTCCGGGGAGCTGTTTTTT
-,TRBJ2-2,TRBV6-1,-,CASSEYRDGELFF,TGTGCCAGCAGTGAGTACAGGGACGGGGAGCTGTTTTTT
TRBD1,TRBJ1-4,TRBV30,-,CAWSEYPRTGGEKLFF,TGTGCCTGGAGTGAATATCCTCGGACAGGGGGCGAAAAACTGTTTTTT